This TCR beta chain was found in a study of blood T cell repertoires in COVID-19. Generated by immunoSEQ multiplex PCR, the TCRdb table keeps only in-frame clones and is missing some. The sample carries a few hundred thousand clones, approximately 87% recorded once. Looked up from germline, CDR1 is LGHDT and CDR2 is YNNKEL (reference sequence). The V and J ends lost 0 bases and 10 bases respectively, with 13 bases between them. The CDR3 contains 14 residues. Sample: peripheral blood. This TCR was sampled from a man in his fifties or sixties who had recovered from COVID-19. J is TRBJ2-1 and V is TRBV3-1 (or the pseudogene TRBV3-2); D is possibly TRBD2 (5 bases). The CDR3 here is CASSQDFRGSEQFF. The CDR3 nucleotides read TGTGCCAGCAGCCAAGATTTCCGGGGTTCGGAGCAGTTCTTC.